These 22 T cell receptor beta chains share one sample of origin, sequenced in a study of shared T cell receptors in the human thymus. This table comes from immunoSEQ multiplex PCR, and its TCRdb copy is limited to in-frame clones, with some not included. The sample records some 760,000 clones, approximately 83% being singletons. The sample also formed part of further work on human thymus T cells.

The sequenced sample consisted of thymocytes. These receptors all come from a girl in the first two years of life with a congenital heart defect.

The chain is built from TRBV28 and TRBJ1-6; possibly TRBD1 for D (5 bases). CDR3 length: 17 amino acids. From germline, CDR1 is MDHEN and CDR2 SYDVKM. V was cut by 3 bases and J by 0 bases, with 12 bases left in between. The CDR3 here is CASSFVGDSSYNSPLHF. Written as DNA, the CDR3 is TGTGCCAGCAGTTTCGTGGGTGACAGCTCCTATAATTCACCCCTCCACTTT.

The rearrangement uses TRBV5-5 and TRBJ1-5; D unresolved. This CDR3 contains 13 residues. Germline V lookup: CDR1 SGHKS, CDR2 YYEKEE (reference sequence). The V and J ends lost 0 bases and 4 bases respectively, with 5 bases between them. The CDR3 coding sequence is TGTGCCAGCAGCTTGGTGCAGAATCAGCCCCAGCATTTT. Translation: CASSLVQNQPQHF.

This chain links TRBV11-2 with TRBJ2-7; 15 nucleotides align to TRBD2. Germline-derived CDR1 and CDR2 are SGHAT and FQNNGV. This CDR3 region has 17 residues. V lost 4 bases and J lost 2; bases outside the gene matches: 6. CDR3 nucleotides: TGTGCCAGCAGCTCGGGACTAGCGGGGGGCGATACCTACGAGCAGTACTTC. Amino acid sequence: CASSSGLAGGDTYEQYF.

This rearrangement joins TRBV5-1 to TRBJ1-2; D may be TRBD1 (6 bases). Trimming took off 3 bases at V and 1 base at J, with 10 bases between the two ends. The CDR3 covers 14 residues. Germline assignment: CDR1 SGHRS and CDR2 YFSETQ. The CDR3 reads CASSSGQFNYGYTF. The CDR3, as DNA: TGCGCCAGCAGCTCGGGACAATTTAACTATGGCTACACCTTC.

The rearrangement links TRBV30 to TRBJ2-7; 7 nucleotides line up with TRBD2. Trimming cost V 1 base and J 3 bases; bases outside gene matches: 9. In germline, CDR1 is GTSNPN, CDR2 SVGIG (reference sequence). The CDR3 sequence is 15 residues long. This CDR3 reads CAWSGDREEIYEQYF. The CDR3 coding sequence is TGTGCCTGGAGTGGAGACCGGGAGGAGATCTACGAGCAGTACTTC.

The chain recombines TRBV27 with TRBJ1-1; 7 bases map to TRBD1. CDR3 length equals 15 residues. With 5 bases clipped from V and 3 bases from J, the junction kept 9 bases outside the gene matches. Germline V gives CDR1 MNHEY, CDR2 SMNVEV (reference sequence). The CDR3 DNA follows: TGTGCCAGCAGTGCGCGACAGGGCGAGGACACTGAAGCTTTCTTT. Translating it yields CASSARQGEDTEAFF.

The V gene is TRBV5-1, the J gene TRBJ1-1, with D hard to call. Germline V gene sequence: CDR1 SGHRS, CDR2 YFSETQ. Trimming shortened V by 0 bases and J by 1 base, and 10 bases separated the two germline ends. This CDR3 contains 15 residues. The CDR3 loop is CASSLGRVPNTEAFF. The CDR3 bases are TGCGCCAGCAGCTTGGGGAGGGTACCGAACACTGAAGCTTTCTTT.

This chain uses TRBV9 with TRBJ2-1; D is perhaps TRBD1 (6 bases). There are 15 residues in the CDR3. Between the trimmed V and J ends, which lost 0 bases and 8 bases, there was a span of 15 bases. Germline-derived CDR1 and CDR2 are SGDLS and YYNGEE. In nucleotides, the CDR3 is TGTGCCAGCAGCGTAGAGGGAACAGGGTCGGATGAGCAGTTCTTC. Amino acids: CASSVEGTGSDEQFF.

The V and J genes are TRBV4-1 and TRBJ1-2; a weak D match, TRBD1 (5 bases). The CDR3 consists of 18 residues. Germline V CDR1 and CDR2: MGHRA, YSYEKL. V lost 4 bases to trimming and J lost 0 bases, with 21 bases between them. Written as DNA, the CDR3 is TGCGCCAGCAGCCCGAAGAAGGGGCAGGGCGTAGCTAACTATGGCTACACCTTC. Encoded protein: CASSPKKGQGVANYGYTF.

This rearrangement joins TRBV15 to TRBJ1-2, with unresolved D. The germline V and J ends were trimmed by 4 bases and 8 bases, with 17 bases remaining between them. CDR3 size: 14 residues. CDR1 is LNHNV and CDR2 is YYDKDF in the germline V gene (reference sequence). The DNA for the CDR3 is TGTGCCACCAGCACACGGGCCCGCCCGGGGGGCTACACCTTC. Its protein product is CATSTRARPGGYTF.

CDR3 residues: CASSEDSEVGFRGAEETQYF. CDR3 DNA sequence: TGTGCCAGCAGTGAAGACTCAGAAGTCGGCTTCAGAGGTGCAGAAGAGACCCAGTACTTC. The chain has TRBV2 and TRBJ2-5; D not resolved. CDR1 SNHLY and CDR2 FYNNEI come from the germline V gene. V gave up 1 base and J gave up 3 bases, with 27 bases separating them. The CDR3 loop spans 20 amino acids. Full variable domain (missing parts from reference TRBV2 and TRBJ2-5): EPEVTQTPSHQVTQMGQEVILRCVPISNHLYFYWYRQILGQKVEFLVSFYNNEISEKSEIFDDQFSVERPDGSNFTLKIRSTKLEDSAMYFCASSEDSEVGFRGAEETQYFGPGTRLLVL.

The CDR3 protein is CASSQVSGDSYTF. As DNA, the CDR3 is TGCGCCAGCAGCCAAGTTTCGGGGGACTCCTACACCTTC. The chain is built from TRBV4-3 and TRBJ1-2, with TRBD1 as a possible D gene (5 bases). Germline V lookup: CDR1 LGHNA, CDR2 YSLEER. V shed 1 base and J shed 10 bases, with 13 bases lying between them. The CDR3 totals 13 residues.

The V and J genes are TRBV7-2 and TRBJ2-3; 9 bases fit TRBD2. The CDR3 contains 17 residues. The V gene's germline CDR1 is SGHTA and CDR2 FQGNSA. J gave up 2 bases and V 4 bases, and 10 bases lay outside the gene matches. CDR3 coding DNA: TGTGCCAGCAGCTCCCGCGGACTAGCGTCTTTCACAGATACGCAGTATTTT. Translating it yields CASSSRGLASFTDTQYF.

The J gene is TRBJ1-2, the V gene TRBV5-6; 7 bases are a match to TRBD1. V lost 10 bases and J lost 4; bases outside the gene matches: 7. The CDR3 spans 12 residues. In germline, CDR1 is SGHDT, CDR2 YYEEEE. The CDR3 DNA reads TGTGCCTCGCAGACAGGGAGCTATGGCTACACCTTC. It specifies CASQTGSYGYTF.

The CDR3 sequence is CASRNRGQDGYTF. Here the CDR3 DNA reads TGTGCCAGCAGAAATAGGGGGCAGGATGGCTACACCTTC. The chain carries TRBV7-9 and TRBJ1-2; 7 bases are a match to TRBD1. Germline V gene lookup returns CDR1 SEHNR and CDR2 FQNEAQ (reference sequence). Losses at the gene ends were 6 bases for V and 6 bases for J; bases not matched to a gene: 7. The CDR3 sequence is 13 residues long.

The chain combines TRBV9 with TRBJ1-1, with D unclear. Per the germline V gene, CDR1 is SGDLS and CDR2 is YYNGEE. The V and J ends lost 3 bases and 4 bases respectively, with 22 bases between them. The CDR3 is 17 amino acids. DNA of the CDR3: TGTGCCAGCAGCGCAGAGGACTTTTTCCGGGAGCTCACTGAAGCTTTCTTT. It codes for CASSAEDFFRELTEAFF. Complete variable domain (other parts from reference TRBV9 and TRBJ1-1): DSGVTQTPKHLITATGQRVTLRCSPRSGDLSVYWYQQSLDQGLQFLIQYYNGEERAKGNILERFSAQQFPDLHSELNLSSLELGDSALYFCASSAEDFFRELTEAFFGQGTRLTVV.

This clone has a handful of counts. CDR3 loop: CSAGTALGDTEAFF. Here the CDR3 DNA reads TGCAGCGCTGGGACAGCCCTCGGCGACACTGAAGCTTTCTTT. The chain employs TRBV29-1 and TRBJ1-1, with 7 bases matching TRBD1. The CDR3 consists of 14 residues. From germline, CDR1 is SQVTM and CDR2 ANQGSEA. J gave up 3 bases and V 7 bases, and 11 bases lay outside the gene matches.

The chain recombines TRBV2 with TRBJ1-5; 7 bases align to TRBD1. Germline V gives CDR1 SNHLY, CDR2 FYNNEI. This CDR3 is built from 17 residues. V lost 4 bases, J lost 0 bases, and 9 bases stayed unmatched. CDR3 in amino acids: CASSVTGARYSNQPQHF. In nucleotides, the CDR3 is TGTGCCAGCAGTGTAACAGGGGCCAGATATAGCAATCAGCCCCAGCATTTT.

J is TRBJ2-3 and V is TRBV5-1; 12 bases are shared with TRBD1. CDR3 length equals 16 residues. In germline, CDR1 is SGHRS, CDR2 YFSETQ. With 4 bases clipped from V and 8 bases from J, the junction kept 11 bases outside the gene matches. CDR3 amino acids: CASSAQGQGASGTQYF. DNA for the CDR3: TGCGCCAGCAGCGCTCAGGGACAGGGGGCTAGCGGTACGCAGTATTTT.

The gene calls are TRBV19 and TRBJ1-3; D call uncertain. Between the trimmed V and J ends, which lost 6 bases and 0 bases, there was a span of 21 bases. CDR1 and CDR2 (germline): LNHDA, SQIVND (reference sequence). There are 18 residues in the CDR3. CDR3 residues: CASRSGKTPKSSGNTIYF. The CDR3 DNA sequence: TGTGCCAGTAGATCAGGAAAAACCCCGAAGAGCTCTGGAAACACCATATATTTT.

The V and J genes are TRBV5-5 and TRBJ1-2, with D possibly matching TRBD1 (5 bases). The V gene lost 0 bases and the J gene lost 3 bases, with 27 bases spanning the gap. This CDR3 spans 20 amino acids. Per germline, CDR1 SGHKS and CDR2 YYEKEE (reference sequence). CDR3 DNA sequence: TGTGCCAGCAGCTTGGGTGTCGTGGCCGAGGGGTCGGGAGGGCACTATGGCTACACCTTC. Its protein is CASSLGVVAEGSGGHYGYTF.

DNA of the CDR3: TGTGCCAGCAGCTTAGTGGGGCCGAACACTGAAGCTTTCTTT. It is translated as CASSLVGPNTEAFF. This chain connects TRBV7-8 to TRBJ1-1, with D possibly being TRBD1 (5 bases). Trimming left V 1 base short and J 1 base short, with 7 bases between. Germline V gene sequence: CDR1 SGHVS, CDR2 FQNEAQ. CDR3 length equals 14 residues.